This T cell receptor (beta chain) was captured in a study of human T cells and chemical hapten exposure. This CDR3 has 14 amino acids. Germline CDR1 MDHEN, CDR2 SYDVKM. V was pared by 4 bases and J by 5 bases, with 14 bases between. Time point described: pre-sensitization, week 0. Regarding treatment: therapeutic diphenylcyclopropenone sensitization with weekly scalp DPC. A single record per CDR3 protein comes from TCRdb applying MiXCR to the RACE reads. The profile shows 62,000 or so distinct CDR3 sequences, roughly 9.8% of them singletons. The V gene is TRBV28, the J gene TRBJ2-5, with D possibly matching TRBD1 (6 bases). Sequencing was performed on whole blood, taken in connection with sensitization to the hapten diphenylcyclopropenone (DPC). The TCR originated in a woman in her forties or fifties with alopecia areata. Some clones in this sample may be carry-over from other donors' samples. As DNA, the CDR3 is TGTGCCAGCAGTTCTGGGGGCCTCGAGGAGACCCAGTACTTC. Protein product: CASSSGGLEETQYF.